A single sample gave rise to the 23 T cell receptor beta chains below, sequenced in a study of OX40 agonist ivuxolimab in advanced cancers. Only in-frame clones appear in the TCRdb table, and some are missing; sequencing was by immunoSEQ multiplex PCR. Of 100,000 to 150,000 clones in the sample, less than 95% were seen once. This material consisted of CD4+ or CD8+ T cells sorted from blood, taken in a trial of the OX40 agonist ivuxolimab. Receptors were obtained from an adult with an advanced solid tumor such as melanoma, head and neck, liver or kidney cancer.

The V call is TRBV11-2, the J call TRBJ2-7, with a possible D match to TRBD2 (6 bases). From germline, CDR1 is SGHAT and CDR2 FQNNGV. V lost 5 bases and J 0 bases, leaving 14 bases between the germline ends. The CDR3 sequence is 15 residues long. The CDR3 spells CASSPLAPGSYEQYF. The CDR3 bases are TGTGCCAGCAGCCCTCTAGCGCCGGGCTCCTACGAGCAGTACTTC.

The V gene is TRBV28, the J gene TRBJ1-4; a possible D gene is TRBD1 (5 bases). From germline, CDR1 is MDHEN and CDR2 SYDVKM. V was trimmed by 8 bases and J by 3 bases, leaving 13 bases between them. CDR3 length equals 14 residues. The CDR3 reads CASYQGAANEKLFF. The CDR3 DNA is TGTGCCAGCTATCAGGGAGCGGCTAATGAAAAACTGTTTTTT.

The V call is TRBV9, the J call TRBJ2-7; D is perhaps TRBD2 (6 bases). V was cut by 4 bases and J by 7 bases, with 18 bases left in between. CDR3 length: 14 amino acids. Germline loops: CDR1 SGDLS, CDR2 YYNGEE. The CDR3 nucleotides are TGTGCCAGCAGCCCCGAAGGTCTGGGGAGGGAGCAGTACTTC. Protein sequence: CASSPEGLGREQYF.

This chain joins TRBV30 and TRBJ1-4; D is uncertain. V lost 0 bases to trimming and J lost 7 bases, with 12 bases between them. Per germline, CDR1 GTSNPN and CDR2 SVGIG (reference sequence). This CDR3 has 14 residues. The CDR3: CAWSVSRRVEKLFF. The CDR3 DNA reads TGTGCCTGGAGTGTGAGCCGACGCGTTGAAAAACTGTTTTTT.

The rearrangement joins TRBV19 to TRBJ1-2; TRBD1 might be the D (5 bases). This CDR3 contains 13 residues. Germline CDR1 and CDR2: LNHDA and SQIVND (reference sequence). Trimming removed 4 bases at V and 5 bases at J, with 11 bases between. The CDR3 DNA is TGTGCCAGTAGTAAAGGGGACCTATATGGCTACACCTTC. Translation gives CASSKGDLYGYTF.

The chain carries TRBV28 and TRBJ1-3, with D perhaps TRBD1 (5 bases). The CDR3 is 15 amino acids. Per germline, CDR1 MDHEN and CDR2 SYDVKM. Deletions cut 2 bases from V and 2 bases from J, with 10 bases between. CDR3: CASSLGGTPGNTIYF. The CDR3 coding sequence is TGTGCCAGCAGTTTAGGCGGGACTCCTGGAAACACCATATATTTT.

The chain joins TRBV4-2 to TRBJ2-3, with D possibly TRBD1 on 5 matching bases. V lost 0 bases, J lost 2 bases, and 9 bases lay in between. CDR1 is LGHNA, CDR2 YNFKEQ, per germline. The CDR3 extends over 15 amino acids. CDR3 residues: CASSQDRVVTDTQYF. The CDR3 bases are TGTGCCAGCAGCCAAGACAGGGTTGTCACAGATACGCAGTATTTT.

In this sample, this clone turned up once. The rearrangement joins TRBV7-9 to TRBJ2-7, with 7 bases that match TRBD2. With V trimmed by 1 base and J by 6 bases, 6 bases remained unmatched. The CDR3 has 14 residues. CDR1 is SEHNR and CDR2 is FQNEAQ in the germline V gene (reference sequence). CDR3 nucleotide sequence: TGTGCCAGCAGCTTAGGACTAGCCGTCGGCGAGCAGTACTTC. It is translated as CASSLGLAVGEQYF.

This chain links TRBV6-5 with TRBJ1-2; 7 bases fit TRBD1. Germline lookup yields CDR1 MNHEY and CDR2 SVGAGI. The V segment lost 5 bases and the J segment 0 bases; nucleotides outside the gene matches: 6. This CDR3 region has 15 residues. CDR3: CASSPRDSTNYGYTF. The CDR3 DNA reads TGTGCCAGCAGTCCGCGGGACAGCACTAACTATGGCTACACCTTC.

The genes are TRBV11-3 and TRBJ2-7, with 9 bases matching TRBD1. J was trimmed by 6 bases and V by 5 bases; bases with no gene match: 5. The germline gives CDR1 SGHNT, CDR2 YENEEA. The CDR3 covers 13 residues. CDR3 nucleotide sequence: TGTGCCAGCAGCCCGGACAGGGGTGGCGAGCAGTACTTC. Its translation: CASSPDRGGEQYF.

J is TRBJ2-7 and V is TRBV5-1, with 10 bases lining up with TRBD2. V shed 0 bases, J shed 3 bases, and the junction held 6 bases outside the gene matches. Germline-derived CDR1 and CDR2 are SGHRS and YFSETQ. The CDR3 sequence is 16 residues long. The CDR3 nucleotides are TGCGCCAGCAGCTTGGCCGTTACTAGCGGGGTCTACGAGCAGTACTTC. Translation gives CASSLAVTSGVYEQYF.

This chain joins TRBV19 and TRBJ1-5, with D unclear. The germline CDR1 and CDR2 sequences are LNHDA and SQIVND (reference sequence). Trimming removed 3 bases at V and 1 base at J, with 7 bases between. The CDR3 covers 14 residues. DNA for the CDR3: TGTGCCAGTAGTATCGCGGCAAGCAATCAGCCCCAGCATTTT. Protein sequence: CASSIAASNQPQHF.

The V gene is TRBV20-1, the J gene TRBJ2-1, with 7 bases identical to TRBD2. Unmatched junction bases numbered 3, after V lost 5 bases and J lost 8 bases. This CDR3 contains 11 residues. Germline CDR1 reads DFQATT; CDR2 reads SNEGSKA (reference sequence). The DNA for the CDR3 is TGCAGTGCTGACGGGGGGTATGAGCAGTTCTTC. Its protein is CSADGGYEQFF.

The chain recombines TRBV4-1 with TRBJ2-3, with D possibly matching TRBD2 (6 bases). CDR3 length equals 12 residues. Germline V lookup: CDR1 MGHRA, CDR2 YSYEKL. V lost 4 bases, J lost 6 bases, and 8 bases lay in between. CDR3: CASSPGADTQYF. The CDR3 coding sequence is TGCGCCAGCAGCCCGGGAGCGGATACGCAGTATTTT.

This clone was seen only a few times. The chain has TRBV6-5 and TRBJ2-1; 7 positions agree with TRBD2. Germline lookup yields CDR1 MNHEY and CDR2 SVGAGI. V shed 6 bases and J 6 bases; nucleotides not matched to a gene: 5. The CDR3 has 13 residues. CDR3 sequence: CASRGGEGNEQFF. The DNA of the CDR3 is TGTGCCAGCAGGGGGGGGGAGGGCAATGAGCAGTTCTTC.

V gene TRBV4-3 combines with J gene TRBJ1-1, with a possible D match to TRBD1 (5 bases). Germline assignment: CDR1 LGHNA and CDR2 YSLEER. The CDR3 loop spans 16 amino acids. Trimming pared 1 base from V and 1 base from J, leaving 13 bases between. CDR3 in DNA: TGCGCCAGCAGCCAAGGAGCGGCAGGGTCGAACACTGAAGCTTTCTTT. The encoded protein is CASSQGAAGSNTEAFF.

The chain links TRBV5-1 to TRBJ1-1, with D possibly being TRBD1 (5 bases). Germline V lookup: CDR1 SGHRS, CDR2 YFSETQ. Trimming took 0 bases from V and 4 from J, leaving 13 bases between them. This CDR3 is built from 15 residues. CDR3 in amino acids: CASSLGTGGSTEAFF. CDR3 bases: TGCGCCAGCAGCTTGGGAACTGGGGGAAGCACTGAAGCTTTCTTT. Using reference TRBV5-1 and TRBJ1-1 for the parts outside the CDR3, the full variable domain is KAGVTQTPRYLIKTRGQQVTLSCSPISGHRSVSWYQQTPGQGLQFLFEYFSETQRNKGNFPGRFSGRQFSNSRSEMNVSTLELGDSALYLCASSLGTGGSTEAFFGQGTRLTVV.

V gene TRBV4-3 combines with J gene TRBJ1-1, with 8 bases aligning to TRBD1. Germline V gene data show CDR1 as LGHNA and CDR2 as YSLEER. V shed 2 bases, J shed 4 bases, and the junction held 6 bases outside the gene matches. CDR3 length: 15 amino acids. DNA of the CDR3: TGCGCCAGCAGCCAAATACAGGGGGGAGGCACTGAAGCTTTCTTT. It codes for CASSQIQGGGTEAFF.

The chain couples TRBV7-2 to TRBJ2-6; unclear D gene. Germline V CDR1 and CDR2: SGHTA, FQGNSA. Trimming pared 3 bases from V and 1 base from J, leaving 4 bases between. The CDR3 consists of 14 residues. In nucleotides, the CDR3 is TGTGCCAGCAGCTTGGGGTCTGGGGCCAACGTCCTGACTTTC. This encodes CASSLGSGANVLTF.

This chain uses TRBV6-1 with TRBJ2-2, with D unresolved. Germline values: CDR1 MNHNS, CDR2 SASEGT. Trimming cost V 4 bases and J 1 base, with 4 bases left between them. This CDR3 is 13 amino acids long. CDR3: CASSVGNTGELFF. The DNA of the CDR3 is TGTGCCAGCAGTGTTGGGAACACCGGGGAGCTGTTTTTT.

The rearrangement joins TRBV5-8 to TRBJ2-7; TRBD2 matches 12 bases. Germline CDR1 and CDR2: SGHTS and YDEGEE. Germline trimming cut 4 bases from V and 0 bases from J; bases unmatched to any gene: 17. The CDR3 is 20 residues long. The CDR3 reads CASSRSGTSGYTPSSYEQYF. The CDR3 coding sequence is TGTGCCAGCAGCCGTTCCGGGACTAGCGGGTACACCCCGAGCTCCTACGAGCAGTACTTC.

This rearrangement joins TRBV5-6 to TRBJ1-2, with 10 bases matching TRBD1. Losses at the gene ends were 3 bases for V and 6 bases for J; bases not matched to a gene: 2. The germline V gene has CDR1 SGHDT and CDR2 YYEEEE. The length of the CDR3 is 13 residues. CDR3 sequence: CASSWGTGDGYTF. CDR3 DNA: TGTGCCAGCAGCTGGGGGACAGGGGATGGCTACACCTTC.

This chain connects TRBV6-5 to TRBJ2-7; D gene ambiguous. Trimming took 0 bases from V and 0 from J, leaving 9 bases between them. The length of the CDR3 is 15 residues. Germline V CDR1 and CDR2: MNHEY, SVGAGI. As DNA, the CDR3 is TGTGCCAGCAGTTACTCCGGCTCGGGCTCCTACGAGCAGTACTTC. As protein: CASSYSGSGSYEQYF.